Listed below are T cell receptor beta chains from one sample, sequenced in a study of blood T cells in healthy people across ages. TCRdb passed the 5' RACE reads through MiXCR, listing each CDR3 protein once. The profile shows around 2 million distinct CDR3 sequences, approximately 40% of them singletons. The sequenced material came from blood. These TCRs come from a human donor in good health. Each CDR3 is given with its conserved first and last residue. Each record gives: D gene, clone size, V gene, J gene, CDR3 protein, CDR3 DNA. D genes are given only for firm matches. Size is omitted from some rows. Given values are once, few, many or a class for expanded clones.

-	few	TRBV28	TRBJ2-3	CASSPLGRVEDTQYF	TGTGCCAGCAGCCCCCTCGGGCGGGTAGAGGATACGCAGTATTTT
TRBD1	-	TRBV12-3/TRBV12-4	TRBJ2-1	CASKEDRAYNEQFF	TGTGCCAGCAAAGAGGACAGGGCCTACAATGAGCAGTTCTTC
TRBD1	once	TRBV15	TRBJ2-1	CATGTGGVNEQFF	TGTGCCACCGGGACAGGGGGTGTTAATGAGCAGTTCTTC
-	-	TRBV12-3/TRBV12-4	TRBJ2-5	CASSSGGLLVETQYF	TGTGCCAGCAGTTCCGGCGGGCTACTAGTAGAGACCCAGTACTTC
-	-	TRBV20-1	TRBJ2-1	CSASGVNEQFF	TGCAGTGCTAGTGGCGTGAATGAGCAGTTCTTC
TRBD2	-	TRBV10-3	TRBJ2-3	CAINESWEGSITDTQYF	TGTGCCATCAATGAGTCTTGGGAGGGATCCATCACAGATACGCAGTATTTT
-	-	TRBV7-9	TRBJ2-7	CASSHTGASYEQYF	TGTGCCAGCAGCCATACAGGTGCGAGCTACGAGCAGTACTTC
-	-	TRBV12-3/TRBV12-4	TRBJ1-5	CASRPGTLINQPQHF	TGTGCCAGCAGACCCGGGACCTTAATCAATCAGCCCCAGCATTTT
-	-	TRBV7-9	TRBJ1-2	CASSGGQQYGYTF	TGTGCCAGCAGCGGTGGACAGCAATATGGCTACACCTTC
-	-	TRBV12-3/TRBV12-4	TRBJ2-7	CASSYWDGLKQYF	TGTGCCAGCAGTTACTGGGACGGACTGAAGCAGTACTTC
-	once	TRBV4-3	TRBJ1-2	CASNQADRGYTF	TGCGCCAGCAACCAAGCGGATCGTGGCTACACCTTC
-	few	TRBV28	TRBJ2-5	CASSPLTIPGETQYF	TGTGCCAGCAGTCCCTTGACAATTCCCGGGGAGACCCAGTACTTC
-	-	TRBV7-2	TRBJ2-1	CASSYRDFGEQFF	TGTGCCAGCAGCTACCGGGACTTCGGTGAGCAGTTCTTC
-	-	TRBV12-3/TRBV12-4	TRBJ2-3	CASTLRGGPDTQYF	TGTGCCAGCACCCTTAGGGGGGGTCCAGATACGCAGTATTTT
-	-	TRBV4-3	TRBJ2-3	CASSRAAFGGDGDTQYF	TGCGCCAGCAGCCGAGCGGCCTTTGGAGGTGACGGGGATACGCAGTATTTT
TRBD1	few	TRBV7-2	TRBJ1-2	CASSWGQWNSYGYTF	TGTGCCAGCAGCTGGGGACAGTGGAACTCCTATGGCTACACCTTC
-	-	TRBV3-1	TRBJ2-5	CASSQVPTFWGETQYF	TGTGCCAGCAGCCAAGTCCCCACTTTCTGGGGGGAGACCCAGTACTTC
TRBD1	-	TRBV29-1	TRBJ2-5	CGVHRQGKTQYF	TGCGGCGTTCACAGACAGGGAAAGACCCAGTACTTC
TRBD1	-	TRBV4-1	TRBJ1-4	CASSSRDSTEKLFF	TGCGCCAGCAGCTCCCGGGACAGCACTGAAAAACTGTTTTTT
TRBD1	many	TRBV11-2	TRBJ1-2	CASGTTGDYGYTF	TGTGCCAGCGGAACTACAGGGGACTATGGCTACACCTTC
-	-	TRBV13	TRBJ2-7	CASSPRDSRSGEQYF	TGTGCCAGCAGCCCCAGGGACTCTAGGAGCGGGGAGCAGTACTTC
-	-	TRBV4-1	TRBJ1-2	CASSQDLLRQAHYSYTF	TGCGCCAGCAGCCAAGATCTGCTCAGGCAGGCTCACTATAGCTACACCTTC
TRBD1	-	TRBV9	TRBJ1-1	CASSSRRGQGDTEAFF	TGTGCCAGCAGCTCCCGAAGGGGGCAGGGGGACACTGAAGCTTTCTTT
-	-	TRBV4-3	TRBJ2-3	CASSQDWLASSTDTRYF	TGCGCCAGCAGCCAAGATTGGCTAGCGAGTAGCACAGATACGCGGTATTTT
TRBD1	-	TRBV5-5	TRBJ2-5	CASSLTGGPMETQYF	TGTGCCAGCAGCCTTACAGGGGGCCCAATGGAGACCCAGTACTTC
-	-	TRBV7-2	TRBJ2-5	CASNSRTGIETQYF	TGTGCCAGCAACTCAAGGACCGGGATAGAGACCCAGTACTTC
-	many	TRBV29-1	TRBJ2-5	CSVGLETQYF	TGCAGCGTAGGGTTGGAGACCCAGTACTTC
-	-	TRBV29-1	TRBJ2-2	CSVRGAGSAGELFF	TGCAGCGTTAGGGGGGCCGGATCAGCCGGGGAGCTGTTTTTT
TRBD2	-	TRBV20-1	TRBJ2-7	CSARVGLAFSYEQYF	TGCAGTGCTAGAGTCGGACTAGCGTTCTCCTACGAGCAGTACTTC
TRBD2	few	TRBV7-2	TRBJ2-5	CASSLDGGAKTQYF	TGTGCCAGCAGCTTAGACGGGGGGGCAAAGACCCAGTACTTC
-	few	TRBV5-6	TRBJ1-2	CASSLGRTYGCTF	TGTGCCAGCAGCCTGGGGCGAACCTATGGCTGCACCTTC
TRBD1	-	TRBV29-1	TRBJ1-1	CSARDSRPGAFF	TGCAGCGCTAGGGACAGTCGCCCGGGAGCTTTCTTT
TRBD1	-	TRBV7-2	TRBJ1-5	CASSPKDRNQPQHF	TGTGCCAGCAGCCCGAAGGACAGGAATCAGCCCCAGCATTTT
TRBD1	-	TRBV12-3/TRBV12-4	TRBJ2-5	CASSPRQGMETQYF	TGTGCCAGCAGTCCCCGACAGGGCATGGAGACCCAGTACTTC
TRBD1	few	TRBV18	TRBJ2-1	CASSPSRDRGLDEQFF	TGTGCCAGCTCACCCTCTCGGGACAGGGGGCTGGATGAGCAGTTCTTC
-	-	TRBV11-1	TRBJ2-3	CASTIGGNTDTQYF	TGTGCCAGCACTATAGGAGGAAACACAGATACGCAGTATTTT
-	few	TRBV2	TRBJ2-5	CASREQGVSETQYF	TGTGCCAGCAGGGAGCAGGGTGTTTCGGAGACCCAGTACTTC
-	-	TRBV9	TRBJ1-6	CASTRGSYNSPLHF	TGTGCCAGCACCCGGGGGTCCTATAATTCACCCCTCCACTTT
TRBD2	-	TRBV29-1	TRBJ2-1	CSVLTSGAEQFF	TGCAGCGTCCTGACTAGCGGAGCTGAGCAGTTCTTC
-	-	TRBV11-2	TRBJ2-1	CASSSVRGESQDVQFF	TGTGCCAGCAGCTCCGTTAGGGGGGAGAGTCAGGACGTGCAGTTCTTC
-	-	TRBV3-1	TRBJ2-1	CASSQNGYGNEQFF	TGTGCCAGCAGCCAAAATGGCTATGGGAATGAGCAGTTCTTC
-	-	TRBV7-2	TRBJ1-2	CASRLATANYGYTF	TGTGCCAGCAGACTAGCGACCGCTAACTATGGCTACACCTTC
-	-	TRBV7-8	TRBJ2-5	CASSSVGGGGETQYF	TGTGCCAGCAGCTCCGTTGGGGGTGGGGGAGAGACCCAGTACTTC
-	-	TRBV2	TRBJ1-1	CASSDEGITEAFF	TGTGCCAGCAGTGATGAGGGGATCACTGAAGCTTTCTTT
-	once	TRBV12-5	TRBJ2-1	CASGLVRRAAGNEQFF	TGTGCTAGTGGTTTGGTGCGTCGAGCGGCGGGAAATGAGCAGTTCTTC
-	-	TRBV20-1	TRBJ1-1	CSPREGMNTEAFF	TGCAGTCCCAGAGAGGGAATGAACACTGAAGCTTTCTTT
TRBD2	-	TRBV5-1	TRBJ2-3	CASSRTSGPADTQYF	TGCGCCAGCAGCCGAACTAGCGGGCCCGCAGATACGCAGTATTTT
-	-	TRBV2	TRBJ1-6	CASSSVGGRNSPLHF	TGTGCCAGCAGTTCTGTCGGGGGCCGAAATTCACCCCTCCACTTT
-	-	TRBV12-3/TRBV12-4	TRBJ2-3	CASSFLTGDTQYF	TGTGCCAGCAGTTTTTTGACCGGAGATACGCAGTATTTT
TRBD2	-	TRBV5-1	TRBJ2-2	CASSLVLAGVTGELFF	TGCGCCAGCAGCTTGGTGCTAGCGGGGGTAACCGGGGAGCTGTTTTTT
TRBD1	-	TRBV24-1	TRBJ1-4	CATSGQGSEKLFF	TGTGCCACCAGCGGACAGGGGTCGGAAAAACTGTTTTTT
TRBD1	many	TRBV5-6	TRBJ2-1	CASSLGTGTYNEQFF	TGTGCCAGCAGCTTGGGGACAGGGACCTACAATGAGCAGTTCTTC
-	-	TRBV4-3	TRBJ1-6	CASSQGAAQGNSPLHF	TGCGCCAGCAGCCAAGGGGCAGCTCAGGGGAATTCACCCCTCCACTTT
-	-	TRBV5-1	TRBJ1-2	CAGSPSDMNYGYTF	TGCGCCGGCAGCCCTAGTGACATGAACTATGGCTACACCTTC
TRBD1	-	TRBV4-2	TRBJ2-7	CASSQEDRGNEQYF	TGTGCCAGCAGCCAAGAAGACAGGGGGAACGAGCAGTACTTC
TRBD2	few	TRBV28	TRBJ2-1	CASSVMLAGGDNEQFF	TGTGCCAGCAGTGTGATGCTAGCGGGGGGGGACAATGAGCAGTTCTTC
-	-	TRBV29-1	TRBJ2-1	CSALGLYNEQFF	TGCAGCGCCCTTGGGCTTTACAATGAGCAGTTCTTC
-	-	TRBV12-3/TRBV12-4	TRBJ2-2	CASSSVSGGELFF	TGTGCCAGCAGTTCCGTTTCAGGCGGGGAGCTGTTTTTT
-	-	TRBV7-6	TRBJ2-1	CASSLVASEQFF	TGTGCCAGCAGCTTAGTTGCGAGTGAGCAGTTCTTC
TRBD1	-	TRBV29-1	TRBJ1-5	CSVGTGDTQPQHF	TGCAGCGTCGGGACAGGGGACACTCAGCCCCAGCATTTT